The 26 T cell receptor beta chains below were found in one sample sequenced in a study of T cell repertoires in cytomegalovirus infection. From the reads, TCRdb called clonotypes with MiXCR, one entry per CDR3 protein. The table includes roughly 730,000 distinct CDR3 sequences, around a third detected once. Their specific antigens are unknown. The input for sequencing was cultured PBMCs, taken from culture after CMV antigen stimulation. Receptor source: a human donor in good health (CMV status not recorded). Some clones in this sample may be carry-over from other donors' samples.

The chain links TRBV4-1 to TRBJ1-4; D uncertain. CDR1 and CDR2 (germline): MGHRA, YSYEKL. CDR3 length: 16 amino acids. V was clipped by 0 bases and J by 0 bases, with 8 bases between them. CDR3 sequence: CASSQDLRSTNEKLFF. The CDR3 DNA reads TGCGCCAGCAGCCAAGATCTTCGGTCAACTAATGAAAAACTGTTTTTT.

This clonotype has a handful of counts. This CDR3 is CASSIEGRTNTEAFF. The CDR3 nucleotides are TGTGCCAGTAGTATAGAAGGGCGGACGAACACTGAAGCTTTCTTT. This chain links TRBV19 with TRBJ1-1; no clear D gene. The V gene's germline CDR1 is LNHDA and CDR2 SQIVND (reference sequence). The ends were cut back, 0 bases at V and 1 base at J, with 9 bases in the middle. The CDR3 runs 15 residues.

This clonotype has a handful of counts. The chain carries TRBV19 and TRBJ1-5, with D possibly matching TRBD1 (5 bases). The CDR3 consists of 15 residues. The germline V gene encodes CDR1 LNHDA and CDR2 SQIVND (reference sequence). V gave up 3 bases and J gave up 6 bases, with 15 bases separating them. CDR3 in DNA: TGTGCCAGTAGTATGTCCAGCAGGGTGTTTCAGCCCCAGCATTTT. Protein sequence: CASSMSSRVFQPQHF.

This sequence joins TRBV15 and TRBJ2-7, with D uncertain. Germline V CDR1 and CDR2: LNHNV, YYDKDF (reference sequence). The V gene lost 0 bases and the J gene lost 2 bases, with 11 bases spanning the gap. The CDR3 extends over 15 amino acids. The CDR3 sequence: CATSRDFGPTYEQYF. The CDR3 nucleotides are TGTGCCACCAGCAGAGATTTCGGACCTACCTACGAGCAGTACTTC.

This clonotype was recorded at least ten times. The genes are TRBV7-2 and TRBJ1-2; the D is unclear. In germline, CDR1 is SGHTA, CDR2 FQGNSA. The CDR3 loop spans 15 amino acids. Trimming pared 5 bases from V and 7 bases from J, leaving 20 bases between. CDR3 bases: TGTGCCAGCAGCCCATCTTCGGAGGGATGGAGTGGCTACACCTTC. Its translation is CASSPSSEGWSGYTF.

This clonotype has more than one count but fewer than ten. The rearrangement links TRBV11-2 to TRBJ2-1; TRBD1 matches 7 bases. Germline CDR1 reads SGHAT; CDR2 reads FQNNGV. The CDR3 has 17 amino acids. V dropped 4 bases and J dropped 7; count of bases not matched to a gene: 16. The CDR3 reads CASSSLADRALYNEQFF. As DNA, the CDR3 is TGTGCCAGCAGCTCCTTAGCCGACAGGGCGTTATATAATGAGCAGTTCTTC. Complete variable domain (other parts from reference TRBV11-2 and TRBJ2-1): EAGVAQSPRYKIIEKRQSVAFWCNPISGHATLYWYQQILGQGPKLLIQFQNNGVVDDSQLPKDRFSAERLKGVDSTLKIQPAKLEDSAVYLCASSSLADRALYNEQFFGPGTRLTVL.

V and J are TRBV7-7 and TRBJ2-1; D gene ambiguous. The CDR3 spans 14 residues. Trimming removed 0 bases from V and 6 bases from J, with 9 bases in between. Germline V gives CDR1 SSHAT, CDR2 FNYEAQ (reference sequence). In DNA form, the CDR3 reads TGTGCCAGCAGCTTAGCGGATTCGCTCAATGAGCAGTTCTTC. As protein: CASSLADSLNEQFF.

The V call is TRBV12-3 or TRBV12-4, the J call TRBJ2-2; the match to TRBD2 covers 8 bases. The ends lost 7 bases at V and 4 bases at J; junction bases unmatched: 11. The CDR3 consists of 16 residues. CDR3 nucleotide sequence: TGTGCCAGCACCCGTTCGAGCGGGGGTATCACCGGGGAGCTGTTTTTT. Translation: CASTRSSGGITGELFF.

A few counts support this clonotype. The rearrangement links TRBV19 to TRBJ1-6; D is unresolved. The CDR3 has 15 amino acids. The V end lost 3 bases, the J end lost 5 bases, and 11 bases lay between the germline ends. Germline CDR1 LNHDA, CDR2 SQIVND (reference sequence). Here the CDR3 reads CASSIGEHHNSPLHF. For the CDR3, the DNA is TGTGCCAGTAGTATCGGGGAGCACCATAATTCACCCCTCCACTTT.

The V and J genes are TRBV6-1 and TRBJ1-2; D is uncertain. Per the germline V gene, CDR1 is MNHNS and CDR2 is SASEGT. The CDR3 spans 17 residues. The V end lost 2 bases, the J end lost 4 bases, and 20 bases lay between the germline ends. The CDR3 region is CASSEMVRSLSLYGYTF. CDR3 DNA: TGTGCCAGCAGTGAAATGGTCAGGTCCTTATCTCTCTATGGCTACACCTTC.

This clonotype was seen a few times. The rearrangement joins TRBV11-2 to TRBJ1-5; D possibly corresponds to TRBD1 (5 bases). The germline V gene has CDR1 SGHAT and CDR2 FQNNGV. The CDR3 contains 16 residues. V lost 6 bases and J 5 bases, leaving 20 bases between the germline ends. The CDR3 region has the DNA TGTGCCAGCAGACGACGGGACCGGCCACTCCATCAGCCCCAGCATTTT. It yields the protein CASRRRDRPLHQPQHF.

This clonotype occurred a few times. Written as DNA, the CDR3 is TGTGCCAGCAGGTCGGAGCTGAGCTCCTACAATGAGCAGTTCTTC. Translated: CASRSELSSYNEQFF. The chain couples TRBV12-3 or TRBV12-4 to TRBJ2-1, with no clear D. CDR3 length equals 15 residues. V was clipped by 6 bases and J by 0 bases, with 12 bases between them.

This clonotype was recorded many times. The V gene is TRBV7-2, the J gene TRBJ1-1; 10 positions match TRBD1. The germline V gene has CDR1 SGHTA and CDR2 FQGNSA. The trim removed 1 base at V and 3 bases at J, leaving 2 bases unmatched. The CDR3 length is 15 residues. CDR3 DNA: TGTGCCAGCAGCTTAGACGGGACAGGGGACACTGAAGCTTTCTTT. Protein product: CASSLDGTGDTEAFF.

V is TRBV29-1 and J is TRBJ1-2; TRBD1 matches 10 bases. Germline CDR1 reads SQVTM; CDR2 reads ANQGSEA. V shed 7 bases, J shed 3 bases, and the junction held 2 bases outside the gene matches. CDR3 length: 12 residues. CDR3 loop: CSGQGADYGYTF. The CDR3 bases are TGCAGCGGACAGGGGGCGGACTATGGCTACACCTTC. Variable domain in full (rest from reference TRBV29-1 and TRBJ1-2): SAVISQKPSRDICQRGTSLTIQCQVDSQVTMMFWYRQQPGQSLTLIATANQGSEATYESGFVIDKFPISRPNLTFSTLTVSNMSPEDSSIYLCSGQGADYGYTFGSGTRLTVV.

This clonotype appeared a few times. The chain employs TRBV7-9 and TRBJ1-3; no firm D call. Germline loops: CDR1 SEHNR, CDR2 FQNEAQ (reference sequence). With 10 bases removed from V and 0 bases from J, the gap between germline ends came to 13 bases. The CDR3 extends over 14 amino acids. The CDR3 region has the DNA TGTGCCACTAGGGAAGAGAGCTCTGGAAACACCATATATTTT. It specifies CATREESSGNTIYF.

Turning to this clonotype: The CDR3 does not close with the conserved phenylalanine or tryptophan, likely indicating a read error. CDR3 sequence (DNA): TGTGCCAGCAGCCCCCAAAATGGGAACACCATATATTAT. Amino acid sequence: CASSPQNGNTIYY. The gene calls are TRBV13 and TRBJ1-3, with D unclear. CDR3 length: 13 residues. V was clipped by 5 bases and J by 7 bases, with 12 bases between them. Germline CDR1 PRHDT, CDR2 FYEKMQ (reference sequence).

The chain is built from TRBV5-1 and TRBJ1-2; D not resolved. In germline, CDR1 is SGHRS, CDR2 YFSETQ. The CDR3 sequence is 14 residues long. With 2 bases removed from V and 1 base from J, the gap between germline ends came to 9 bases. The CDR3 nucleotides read TGCGCCAGCAGCTTCGACGGGCTTAACTATGGCTACACCTTC. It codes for CASSFDGLNYGYTF.

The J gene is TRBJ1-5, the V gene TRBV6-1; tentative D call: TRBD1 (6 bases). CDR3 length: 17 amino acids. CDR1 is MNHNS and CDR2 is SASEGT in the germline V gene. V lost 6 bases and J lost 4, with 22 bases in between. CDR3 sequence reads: CASSPKGQGRGNQPQHF. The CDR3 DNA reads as TGTGCCAGCAGCCCTAAGGGGCAGGGGCGGGGAAATCAGCCCCAGCATTTT.

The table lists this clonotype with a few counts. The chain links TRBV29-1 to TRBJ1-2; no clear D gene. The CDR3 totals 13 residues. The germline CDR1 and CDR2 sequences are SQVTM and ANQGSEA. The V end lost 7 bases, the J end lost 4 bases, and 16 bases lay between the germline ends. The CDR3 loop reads CSAAGWAGYGYTF. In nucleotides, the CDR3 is TGCAGCGCCGCGGGTTGGGCGGGCTATGGCTACACCTTC. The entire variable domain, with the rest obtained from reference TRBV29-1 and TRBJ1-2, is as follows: SAVISQKPSRDICQRGTSLTIQCQVDSQVTMMFWYRQQPGQSLTLIATANQGSEATYESGFVIDKFPISRPNLTFSTLTVSNMSPEDSSIYLCSAAGWAGYGYTFGSGTRLTVV.

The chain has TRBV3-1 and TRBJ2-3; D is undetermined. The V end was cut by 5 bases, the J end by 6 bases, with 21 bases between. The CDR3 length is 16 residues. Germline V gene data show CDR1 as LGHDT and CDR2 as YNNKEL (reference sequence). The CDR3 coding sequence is TGTGCCAGCAGCGACACGACAAATCCCCCCCGGGATACGCAGTATTTT. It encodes CASSDTTNPPRDTQYF.

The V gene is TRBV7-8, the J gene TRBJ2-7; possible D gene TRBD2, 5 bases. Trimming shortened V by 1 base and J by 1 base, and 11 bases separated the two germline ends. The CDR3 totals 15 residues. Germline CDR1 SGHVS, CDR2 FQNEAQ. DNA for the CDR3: TGTGCCAGCAGCTTAGGGAAGGGCGGGTCCTACGAGCAGTACTTC. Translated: CASSLGKGGSYEQYF.

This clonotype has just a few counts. CDR3 sequence: CASIPISGGTEAFF. CDR3 in DNA: TGTGCCAGCATACCGATTAGTGGAGGCACTGAAGCTTTCTTT. The chain couples TRBV6-6 to TRBJ1-1, with D unclear. Per the germline V gene, CDR1 is MNHNY and CDR2 is SVGAGI (reference sequence). The CDR3 consists of 14 residues. Trimming pared 7 bases from V and 4 bases from J, leaving 16 bases between.

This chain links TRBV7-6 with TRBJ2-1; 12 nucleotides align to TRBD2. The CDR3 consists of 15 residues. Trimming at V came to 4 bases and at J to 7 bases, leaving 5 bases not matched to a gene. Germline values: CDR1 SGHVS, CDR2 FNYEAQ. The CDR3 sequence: CASSSSGGVGNEQFF. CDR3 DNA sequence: TGTGCCAGCAGCTCTAGCGGGGGGGTTGGGAATGAGCAGTTCTTC.

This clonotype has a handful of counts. The CDR3 sequence: CATSRDRLNNEQFF. CDR3 in DNA: TGTGCCACCAGCAGAGACCGGCTCAACAATGAGCAGTTCTTC. The chain has TRBV15 and TRBJ2-1; D unclear. Per the germline V gene, CDR1 is LNHNV and CDR2 is YYDKDF (reference sequence). The CDR3 loop spans 14 amino acids. Trimming left V 0 bases short and J 5 bases short, with 8 bases between.

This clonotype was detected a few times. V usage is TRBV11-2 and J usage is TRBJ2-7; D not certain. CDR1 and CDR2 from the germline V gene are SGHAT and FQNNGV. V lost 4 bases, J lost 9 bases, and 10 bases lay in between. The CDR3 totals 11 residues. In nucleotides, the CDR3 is TGTGCCAGCAGCTCCCCGGGCTCGCAGTACTTC. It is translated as CASSSPGSQYF.

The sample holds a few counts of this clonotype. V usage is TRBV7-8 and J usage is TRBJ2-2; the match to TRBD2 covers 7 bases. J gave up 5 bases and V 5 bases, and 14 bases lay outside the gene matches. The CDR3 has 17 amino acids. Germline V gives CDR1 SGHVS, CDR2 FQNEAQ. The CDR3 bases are TGTGCCAGCAGCCGGTGGAGCGGGATAAGTCGGACCGGGGAGCTGTTTTTT. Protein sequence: CASSRWSGISRTGELFF.